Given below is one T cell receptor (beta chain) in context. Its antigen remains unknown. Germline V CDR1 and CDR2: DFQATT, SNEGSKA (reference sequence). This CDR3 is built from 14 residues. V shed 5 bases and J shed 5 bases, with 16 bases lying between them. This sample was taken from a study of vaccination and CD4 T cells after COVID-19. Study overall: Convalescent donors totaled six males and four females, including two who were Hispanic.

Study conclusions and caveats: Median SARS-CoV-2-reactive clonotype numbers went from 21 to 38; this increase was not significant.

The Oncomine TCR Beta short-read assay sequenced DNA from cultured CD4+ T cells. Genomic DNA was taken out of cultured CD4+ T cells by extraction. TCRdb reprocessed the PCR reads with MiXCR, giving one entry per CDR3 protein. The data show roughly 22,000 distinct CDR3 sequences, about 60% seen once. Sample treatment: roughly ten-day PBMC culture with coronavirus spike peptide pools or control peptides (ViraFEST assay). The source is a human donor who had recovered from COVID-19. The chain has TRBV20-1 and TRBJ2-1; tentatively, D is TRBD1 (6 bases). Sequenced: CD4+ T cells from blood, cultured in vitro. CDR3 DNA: TGCAGTGCTCCTAAACTACAGGGCCACAATGAGCAGTTCTTC. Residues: CSAPKLQGHNEQFF.